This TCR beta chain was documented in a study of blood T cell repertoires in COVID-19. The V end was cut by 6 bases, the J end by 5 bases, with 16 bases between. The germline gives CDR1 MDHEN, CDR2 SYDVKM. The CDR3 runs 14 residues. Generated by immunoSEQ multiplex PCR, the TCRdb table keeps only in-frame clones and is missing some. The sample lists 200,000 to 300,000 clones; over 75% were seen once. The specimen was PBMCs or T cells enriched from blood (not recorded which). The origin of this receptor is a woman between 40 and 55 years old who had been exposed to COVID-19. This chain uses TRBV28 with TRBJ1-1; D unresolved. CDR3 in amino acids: CASRRSGTWTEAFF. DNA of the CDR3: TGTGCCAGCAGACGATCGGGAACCTGGACTGAAGCTTTCTTT. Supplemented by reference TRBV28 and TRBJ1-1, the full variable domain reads DVKVTQSSRYLVKRTGEKVFLECVQDMDHENMFWYRQDPGLGLRLIYFSYDVKMKEKGDIPEGYSVSREKKERFSLILESASTNQTSMYLCASRRSGTWTEAFFGQGTRLTVV.